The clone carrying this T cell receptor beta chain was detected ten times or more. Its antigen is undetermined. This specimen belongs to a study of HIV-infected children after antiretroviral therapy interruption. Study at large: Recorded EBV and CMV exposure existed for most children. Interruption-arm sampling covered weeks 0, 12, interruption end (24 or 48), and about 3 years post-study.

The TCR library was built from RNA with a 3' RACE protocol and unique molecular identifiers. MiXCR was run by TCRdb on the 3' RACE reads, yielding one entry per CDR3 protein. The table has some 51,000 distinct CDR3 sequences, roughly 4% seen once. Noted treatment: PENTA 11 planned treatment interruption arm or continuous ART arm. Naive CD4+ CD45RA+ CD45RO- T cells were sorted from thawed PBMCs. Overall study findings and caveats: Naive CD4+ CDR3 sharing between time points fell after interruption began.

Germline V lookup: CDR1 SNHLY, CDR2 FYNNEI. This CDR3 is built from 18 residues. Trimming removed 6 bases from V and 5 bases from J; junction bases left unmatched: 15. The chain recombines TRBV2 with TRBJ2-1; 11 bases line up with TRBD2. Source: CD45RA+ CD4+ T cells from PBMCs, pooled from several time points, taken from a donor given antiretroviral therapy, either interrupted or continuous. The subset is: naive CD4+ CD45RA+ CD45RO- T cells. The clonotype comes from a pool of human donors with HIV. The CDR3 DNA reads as TGTGCCAGCAGCGCCCGGCCTCCTAGCGGGGGGCATCACAATGAGCAGTTCTTC. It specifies CASSARPPSGGHHNEQFF.